These 26 T cell receptor beta chains were sequenced from one sample in a study of T cells in Graves' hyperthyroidism and ophthalmopathy. Authors of the study amplified TCR beta CDR3 regions from RNA transcripts. Carried out on the TCR CDR3, a first-round RT-PCR used the HTBI primer set. TCRdb reanalysed the multiplex PCR reads using MiXCR and keeps one entry per CDR3 protein. The sample includes a few hundred thousand distinct CDR3 sequences, 25% of them seen just once. The sample was blood. The receptor set was obtained from a man in his fifties or sixties with Graves' hyperthyroidism.

This rearrangement joins TRBV3-1 to TRBJ2-7; 10 bases agree with TRBD2. This CDR3 contains 15 residues. V lost 1 base, J lost 2 bases, and 2 bases stayed unmatched. CDR1 and CDR2 from the germline V gene are LGHDT and YNNKEL (reference sequence). Here the CDR3 reads CASSQAGTSAYEQYF. The CDR3 nucleotides read TGTGCCAGCAGCCAAGCAGGGACTAGCGCCTACGAGCAGTACTTC.

The CDR3 loop is CASSVAASWGAADTQYF. The CDR3 DNA reads TGTGCCAGCAGCGTAGCGGCCTCGTGGGGGGCCGCAGATACGCAGTATTTT. This chain links TRBV9 with TRBJ2-3; D is possibly TRBD1 or TRBD2 (6 bases each). The CDR3 extends over 17 amino acids. Germline CDR1 SGDLS, CDR2 YYNGEE. Trimming removed 0 bases from V and 4 bases from J, with 18 bases in between.

The V gene is TRBV12-3 or TRBV12-4, the J gene TRBJ1-5; 10 bases are a match to TRBD1. V was clipped by 6 bases and J by 5 bases; unmatched bases: 1. This CDR3 comprises 13 residues. CDR3 sequence reads: CASRGTGDQPQHF. The CDR3 DNA sequence: TGTGCCAGCAGGGGGACAGGGGATCAGCCCCAGCATTTT.

The chain uses TRBV9 and TRBJ2-5; D perhaps matches TRBD1 (5 bases). The CDR3 is made up of 16 amino acids. Germline loops: CDR1 SGDLS, CDR2 YYNGEE. Trimming removed 0 bases at V and 3 bases at J, with 15 bases between. The CDR3 bases are TGTGCCAGCAGCGTAGGGTTCGGATTAGGGGAAGAGACCCAGTACTTC. Translation gives CASSVGFGLGEETQYF.

A few counts support this clonotype. The rearrangement joins TRBV7-9 to TRBJ2-7, with 13 bases aligning to TRBD2. Germline V gene lookup returns CDR1 SEHNR and CDR2 FQNEAQ (reference sequence). V was pared by 6 bases and J by 7 bases, with 9 bases of the junction left unmatched. This CDR3 is 15 amino acids long. CDR3 amino acids: CASSLTGTSGIEQYF. The CDR3 DNA reads as TGTGCCAGCAGTCTCACCGGGACTAGCGGGATTGAGCAGTACTTC.

This clonotype was counted a few times. The chain is built from TRBV20-1 and TRBJ2-5; 8 nucleotides agree with TRBD2. The junction had 31 bases not matched to a gene; V was cut back by 8 bases and J by 5 bases. CDR3 length: 20 amino acids. Germline V lookup: CDR1 DFQATT, CDR2 SNEGSKA (reference sequence). Written as DNA, the CDR3 is TGCAGTATAAATTTCATGCTTACAAGACTAGCGTCAAGGGAGGGTGAGACCCAGTACTTC. This translates into CSINFMLTRLASREGETQYF.

Here the CDR3 DNA reads TGTGCCAGCAGCTTAGCTGTCCATGAGCAGTTCTTC. Translated: CASSLAVHEQFF. The chain carries TRBV7-8 and TRBJ2-1; no reliable D call. CDR1 SGHVS and CDR2 FQNEAQ come from the germline V gene. Between the trimmed V and J ends, which lost 0 bases and 8 bases, there was a span of 5 bases. The CDR3 has 12 amino acids.

The chain couples TRBV6-5 to TRBJ2-1; D remains unclear. The CDR3 contains 11 residues. CDR1 and CDR2 from the germline V gene are MNHEY and SVGAGI. V was trimmed by 1 base and J by 9 bases, leaving 4 bases between them. The CDR3 region is CASSYFGEQFF. CDR3 bases: TGTGCCAGCAGTTACTTCGGTGAGCAGTTCTTC.

Only a few counts were recorded for this clonotype. The J gene is TRBJ2-3, the V gene TRBV12-3 or TRBV12-4; 7 bases agree with TRBD2. V shed 5 bases, J shed 4 bases, and the junction held 12 bases outside the gene matches. This CDR3 is built from 16 residues. The CDR3 region is CASSPKKRDLSDTQYF. CDR3 DNA: TGTGCCAGCAGTCCAAAGAAGCGGGACCTCTCAGATACGCAGTATTTT.

This clonotype was picked up a small number of times. This chain links TRBV29-1 with TRBJ2-6, with 9 bases identical to TRBD1. CDR3 length equals 16 residues. Trimming cost V 0 bases and J 2 bases; bases outside gene matches: 2. CDR1 SQVTM and CDR2 ANQGSEA come from the germline V gene. The CDR3 nucleotides read TGCAGCGTTGAAGAGGGACAGGGCACTGGGGCCAACGTCCTGACTTTC. Encoded protein: CSVEEGQGTGANVLTF.

In its sample, this clonotype was seen a few times. The genes are TRBV6-9 and TRBJ2-5; 12 bases agree with TRBD2. The CDR3 totals 16 residues. Germline CDR1 MNHGY, CDR2 SVAAGI. V dropped 3 bases and J dropped 10; count of bases not matched to a gene: 12. The CDR3 coding sequence is TGTGCCAGCAGTTACCAGACAGAAGGGACTAGCGGGCGCCAGTACTTC. Its protein is CASSYQTEGTSGRQYF.

This rearrangement joins TRBV12-3 or TRBV12-4 to TRBJ1-3; D remains unclear. Trimming pared 3 bases from V and 6 bases from J, leaving 6 bases between. This CDR3 comprises 12 residues. The CDR3 spells CASSLSANTIYF. The DNA of the CDR3 is TGTGCCAGCAGTTTGTCCGCAAACACCATATATTTT.

This clonotype was recorded at least ten times. J is TRBJ1-2 and V is TRBV12-3 or TRBV12-4; possible D gene TRBD1, 5 bases. Between the trimmed V and J ends, which lost 1 base and 5 bases, there was a span of 14 bases. This CDR3 is built from 15 residues. CDR3 residues: CASSLDGQGSYGYTF. The CDR3 coding sequence is TGTGCCAGCAGTTTAGACGGGCAGGGCAGTTATGGCTACACCTTC.

This chain joins TRBV29-1 and TRBJ2-3, with TRBD2 matching over 13 bases. Germline V gives CDR1 SQVTM, CDR2 ANQGSEA. With V trimmed by 5 bases and J by 2 bases, 10 bases remained unmatched. CDR3 length: 17 amino acids. This CDR3 is CSVPSGTSGTPTDTQYF. The CDR3 nucleotides read TGCAGCGTTCCTTCCGGGACTAGCGGGACCCCCACAGATACGCAGTATTTT.

In its sample, this clonotype was seen a few times. The gene calls are TRBV6-1 and TRBJ2-7; no reliable D call. The CDR3 totals 16 residues. CDR1 MNHNS and CDR2 SASEGT come from the germline V gene. V lost 3 bases and J 9 bases, leaving 24 bases between the germline ends. In DNA form, the CDR3 reads TGTGCCAGCAGTGATTTTGACCGGGTCACGCGAATTGGGCAGTACTTC. It yields the protein CASSDFDRVTRIGQYF.

This clonotype has just a few counts. The chain combines TRBV20-1 with TRBJ2-1; perhaps TRBD2 as D (6 bases). Germline V CDR1 and CDR2: DFQATT, SNEGSKA (reference sequence). The V end was cut by 1 base, the J end by 9 bases, with 22 bases between. The CDR3 length is 16 residues. The CDR3, as DNA: TGCAGTGCTAGAGCTCTCTACGGGAGTAACTTGGTTGAGCAGTTCTTC. Its translation is CSARALYGSNLVEQFF.

This clonotype was seen at least ten times. V is TRBV3-1 and J is TRBJ2-4, with D perhaps being TRBD1 or TRBD2 (6 bases each). With 1 base removed from V and 4 bases from J, the gap between germline ends came to 14 bases. Germline CDR1 and CDR2: LGHDT and YNNKEL (reference sequence). The CDR3 extends over 16 amino acids. The CDR3, as DNA: TGTGCCAGCAGCCAAGTAACAGGGAGGTCGAAAAACATTCAGTACTTC. This codes for CASSQVTGRSKNIQYF.

The chain joins TRBV24-1 to TRBJ2-4; TRBD1 is a possible D gene (5 bases). Germline V lookup: CDR1 KGHDR, CDR2 SFDVKD. With 5 bases removed from V and 7 bases from J, the gap between germline ends came to 14 bases. The CDR3 runs 14 residues. CDR3 region: CATSARQSSNIQYF. The DNA for the CDR3 is TGTGCCACCAGTGCGAGACAGTCAAGTAACATTCAGTACTTC.

This clonotype has ten or more counts. V usage is TRBV11-2 and J usage is TRBJ2-3; 11 nucleotides agree with TRBD2. CDR3 length: 16 residues. CDR1 and CDR2 from the germline V gene are SGHAT and FQNNGV. Trimming took 5 bases from V and 3 from J; bases not matched to a gene: 7. The CDR3 nucleotides are TGTGCCAGCAGCCCTACTAGCGGGAGTGGGACAGATACGCAGTATTTT. This sequence encodes CASSPTSGSGTDTQYF.

The gene calls are TRBV27 and TRBJ2-5, with 9 positions matching TRBD2. Germline V gene data show CDR1 as MNHEY and CDR2 as SMNVEV (reference sequence). This CDR3 is built from 14 residues. Trimming cost V 6 bases and J 5 bases; bases outside gene matches: 7. The DNA for the CDR3 is TGTGCCAGCAGACGGGGGGCGGGAGGGGAGACCCAGTACTTC. Translated, it gives CASRRGAGGETQYF.

The rearrangement uses TRBV20-1 and TRBJ2-1; no clear D. Germline-derived CDR1 and CDR2 are DFQATT and SNEGSKA (reference sequence). V dropped 3 bases and J dropped 9 bases, with 12 bases sitting between them. The CDR3 is 12 residues long. CDR3 sequence reads: CSASANFFEQFF. For the CDR3, the DNA is TGCAGTGCTAGTGCCAATTTTTTTGAGCAGTTCTTC.

The chain employs TRBV28 and TRBJ1-2; D is uncertain. The germline V gene encodes CDR1 MDHEN and CDR2 SYDVKM. The ends were cut back, 8 bases at V and 1 base at J, with 14 bases in the middle. The CDR3 length is 14 residues. The CDR3 is CASSLITRNYGYTF. The CDR3 DNA reads as TGTGCCAGCTCCTTAATTACACGTAACTATGGCTACACCTTC.

This clonotype was seen more than once but under ten times. V usage is TRBV15 and J usage is TRBJ1-5, with a possible D match to TRBD1 (5 bases). In germline, CDR1 is LNHNV, CDR2 YYDKDF (reference sequence). The ends were cut back, 1 base at V and 5 bases at J, with 9 bases in the middle. The CDR3 runs to 14 residues. The CDR3 DNA is TGTGCCACCAGCAGAGCGGGGGAGCATCAGCCCCAGCATTTT. Its translation: CATSRAGEHQPQHF.

V and J are TRBV19 and TRBJ2-6; D uncertain. Between the trimmed V and J ends, which lost 4 bases and 1 base, there was a span of 8 bases. The CDR3 extends over 15 amino acids. Germline V lookup: CDR1 LNHDA, CDR2 SQIVND (reference sequence). The CDR3 DNA sequence: TGTGCCAGTAGTACGCAGATATCTGGGGCCAACGTCCTGACTTTC. This gives the protein CASSTQISGANVLTF.

The V and J genes are TRBV5-1 and TRBJ1-1; no definite D call. With 0 bases removed from V and 0 bases from J, the gap between germline ends came to 9 bases. The V gene's germline CDR1 is SGHRS and CDR2 YFSETQ. The CDR3 consists of 15 residues. As DNA, the CDR3 is TGCGCCAGCAGCTTGGCCGGGCGGCTGAACACTGAAGCTTTCTTT. This encodes CASSLAGRLNTEAFF.

The chain recombines TRBV2 with TRBJ2-3; D may be TRBD1 or TRBD2 (6 bases each). The length of the CDR3 is 15 residues. Germline V lookup: CDR1 SNHLY, CDR2 FYNNEI. Trimming shortened V by 8 bases and J by 0 bases, and 15 bases separated the two germline ends. CDR3 region: CASVGGTTSTDTQYF. CDR3 DNA: TGTGCCAGCGTCGGAGGGACAACTAGCACAGATACGCAGTATTTT. The whole variable domain, filled in from reference TRBV2 and TRBJ2-3, reads EPEVTQTPSHQVTQMGQEVILRCVPISNHLYFYWYRQILGQKVEFLVSFYNNEISEKSEIFDDQFSVERPDGSNFTLKIRSTKLEDSAMYFCASVGGTTSTDTQYFGPGTRLTVL.